This record concerns one T cell receptor beta chain sequence. Its antigen is not yet known. The sample holds no much larger clone one base away, and base qualities are not on file. These data belong to a study of blood T cell repertoires in COVID-19 (dated by TCRdb to 2018 to 2020). For the study in its entirety: Recovered participants in ImmuneRACE Cohort 3 were defined as having two consecutive negative NP/OP PCR tests, clearance from a healthcare professional, or resolution of symptoms. Collaborator samples came from the United States, Italy and Spain and covered acute and convalescent phases of COVID-19. The material from the prospective study consisted of cDNA or gDNA derived from T cells, B-cell-depleted T cells, or PBMCs. Subjects who had been exposed to COVID-19, were actively infected with it, or had recovered from it provided the deeply sampled blood TCRbeta repertoires that made up the dataset. The repertoires were released in a freely available public database meant as a resource for research on the immune response to SARS-CoV-2. Samples were obtained from the ongoing ImmuneRACE study (first 160 participants) and from some 1,300 subjects provided by 6 global collaborators. Sample metadata almost always included a de-identified subject ID, COVID-19 status, age in years and sex. Where available, HLA class I and class II types were taken from metadata supplied by the sample provider and were not determined by assay-based typing.

Study-level results and caveats: The amount of clinical and demographic metadata varied by source and participant and was provided uncurated.

TCRbeta CDR3 regions were amplified from genomic DNA by means of the immunoSEQ Assay, a bias-controlled multiplex PCR. The authors' analysis ran thus. Within the assay, amplification of reference gene primers was used to estimate how many nucleated cells each sample contained. To quantify the absolute abundance of each unique TCRbeta CDR3 rearrangement, sequence reads were collapsed and filtered. For each sample, productive Simpson clonality was calculated as the square root of Simpson's diversity index across productive rearrangements. This is the immuneACCESS table as TCRdb keeps it, with only in-frame sequences that have V and J called. A part of the clones is gone; compared with another copy, unresolved V genes explain less than half, and the rest is unexplained. V and J calls and clone size come straight from that table; D and trimming were deduced from the DNA. This sample holds 200,000 to 250,000 clones; roughly 84% were observed only once. The ten largest clones add up to 5.5% to 8.5% of the sample.

In the prospective study, participants were about 18 to 95 years old, resided in 20 to 30 geographic areas of the United States, and were enrolled through a virtual design. To assign participants to cohorts, the prospective study relied on clinical history that participants themselves reported in a screening survey and a study questionnaire. Each participant in the prospective study had whole blood, serum and a nasopharyngeal or oropharyngeal swab collected by mobile phlebotomists. Prospective study participants could optionally give additional blood draws and questionnaires over an approximately two-month period. Before DNA extraction, prospective study blood samples were shipped either frozen or at room temperature. Reading the germline V gene gives CDR1 SGDLS and CDR2 YYNGEE. V loses 3 bases at its end and J loses 9 bases; junction bases beyond the gene matches: 8. The CDR3 contains 14 residues, cysteine and phenylalanine counted. Solely the CDR3 DNA is kept, with 42 bases framed from the first base.

The receptor's source is a man aged 30-40 years in a cohort exposed to, infected with or recovered from COVID-19 (not recorded which). Sequenced input: PBMCs or T cells enriched from blood (not recorded which). In this chain, TRBV9 is recombined with TRBJ2-5; TRBD1 fits 10 bases in the junction. CDR3 sequence: CASSGTGGAGAQYF. Here is the DNA: TGTGCCAGCAGCGGGACAGGGGGAGCAGGGGCCCAGTACTTC. Joined to the reference TRBV9 and TRBJ2-5 proteins, this CDR3 gives the full variable domain: DSGVTQTPKHLITATGQRVTLRCSPRSGDLSVYWYQQSLDQGLQFLIQYYNGEERAKGNILERFSAQQFPDLHSELNLSSLELGDSALYFCASSGTGGAGAQYFGPGTRLLVL.